Following are 27 T cell receptor beta chains from one sample sequenced in a study of OX40 agonist ivuxolimab in advanced cancers. The receptor library was made with the immunoSEQ multiplex PCR assay. This is the immuneACCESS table as TCRdb keeps it, with only in-frame sequences that have V and J called. A part of the clones is gone; compared with another copy, unresolved V genes explain less than half, and the rest is unexplained. A total of 85,000 to 130,000 clones appear in this sample, 90% of them only once. The top ten clonotypes cover approximately 0.34% of the sample. The source was CD4+ or CD8+ T cells sorted from blood, collected in a trial of the OX40 agonist ivuxolimab. All receptors come from an adult with an advanced solid tumor such as melanoma, head and neck, liver or kidney cancer.

The gene calls are TRBV6-6 and TRBJ1-2, with a tentative D call TRBD1 (6 bases). Germline assignment: CDR1 MNHNY and CDR2 SVGAGI (reference sequence). V lost 5 bases, J lost 4 bases, and 11 bases lay in between. This CDR3 is built from 13 residues. CDR3 in amino acids: CASSQQGRYGYTF. CDR3 sequence (DNA): TGTGCCAGCAGTCAACAGGGTCGCTATGGCTACACCTTC.

The chain is built from TRBV5-1 and TRBJ2-7, with 8 positions matching TRBD2. Germline CDR1 SGHRS, CDR2 YFSETQ. This CDR3 spans 14 amino acids. Trimming at V came to 10 bases and at J to 6 bases, leaving 15 bases not matched to a gene. This CDR3 is CASQTLAGFTEQYF. CDR3 DNA sequence: TGCGCCTCCCAAACGTTAGCGGGATTCACCGAGCAGTACTTC.

This sequence joins TRBV5-8 and TRBJ1-1; 7 positions agree with TRBD1. The germline CDR1 and CDR2 sequences are SGHTS and YDEGEE. V trimming: 3 bases; J trimming: 10 bases; junction bases outside the gene matches: 12. The CDR3 contains 14 residues. The CDR3: CASSYMGQTKGAFF. For the CDR3, the DNA is TGTGCCAGCAGCTACATGGGACAGACTAAGGGAGCTTTCTTT.

The rearrangement uses TRBV18 and TRBJ2-7, with 13 bases lining up with TRBD2. Germline assignment: CDR1 KGHSH and CDR2 LQKENI. V dropped 2 bases and J dropped 0; count of bases not matched to a gene: 13. The CDR3 runs to 20 residues. The DNA for the CDR3 is TGTGCCAGCTCACCAGCCGGCCCGACTAGCGGGAGGCCAAGCTCCTACGAGCAGTACTTC. It yields the protein CASSPAGPTSGRPSSYEQYF.

This sequence joins TRBV6-4 and TRBJ1-1; possibly TRBD1 for D (6 bases). Deletions cut 2 bases from V and 9 bases from J, with 13 bases between. This CDR3 is 13 amino acids long. Germline V gene lookup returns CDR1 MRHNA and CDR2 SNTAGT. The CDR3 nucleotides are TGTGCCAGCAGTGACACATACGGGGGGCAAGCTTTCTTT. Encoded protein: CASSDTYGGQAFF.

This clone was observed a handful of times. V usage is TRBV19 and J usage is TRBJ1-5; 8 positions match TRBD1. This CDR3 spans 15 amino acids. Germline assignment: CDR1 LNHDA and CDR2 SQIVND (reference sequence). With 5 bases clipped from V and 5 bases from J, the junction kept 8 bases outside the gene matches. The CDR3: CASSQGQGRDQPQHF. CDR3 nucleotides: TGTGCCAGTAGTCAAGGACAGGGACGGGATCAGCCCCAGCATTTT.

This chain uses TRBV18 with TRBJ2-5, with D hard to call. The CDR3 covers 13 residues. Trimming pared 0 bases from V and 10 bases from J, leaving 12 bases between. Germline V gene lookup returns CDR1 KGHSH and CDR2 LQKENI. CDR3: CASSPPLRGSQYF. In nucleotides, the CDR3 is TGTGCCAGCTCACCACCCCTAAGAGGTAGCCAGTACTTC.

The V and J genes are TRBV19 and TRBJ2-2; D could derive from TRBD1 or TRBD2 (6 bases each). The CDR3 extends over 20 amino acids. Looked up from germline, CDR1 is LNHDA and CDR2 is SQIVND (reference sequence). V dropped 6 bases and J dropped 5 bases, with 31 bases sitting between them. CDR3 in DNA: TGTGCCAGTAGCCAGCTCGCGGGGCCTAGGGGGTATAATCGTACCGGGGAGCTGTTTTTT. Its protein is CASSQLAGPRGYNRTGELFF.

The rearrangement links TRBV27 to TRBJ2-3, with D possibly matching TRBD1 (6 bases). The V gene lost 11 bases and the J gene lost 5 bases, with 23 bases spanning the gap. CDR1 is MNHEY, CDR2 SMNVEV, per germline (reference sequence). The CDR3 is 15 amino acids. The CDR3 DNA is TGTGCCGGCAACCTTGCGGCAGGGGCTATAGATACGCAGTATTTT. Translation gives CAGNLAAGAIDTQYF.

V and J are TRBV4-1 and TRBJ2-2, with no clear D. The germline V gene has CDR1 MGHRA and CDR2 YSYEKL. V lost 1 base and J 7 bases, leaving 13 bases between the germline ends. This CDR3 is 15 amino acids long. The CDR3 nucleotides read TGCGCCAGCAGCCAAGCTTTAGCCGCTCTCGGGGAGCTGTTTTTT. Its protein is CASSQALAALGELFF.

This clone came up a few times. This sequence joins TRBV4-1 and TRBJ2-3, with D unresolved. This CDR3 contains 16 residues. The germline gives CDR1 MGHRA, CDR2 YSYEKL. V lost 0 bases to trimming and J lost 0 bases, with 10 bases between them. CDR3 in DNA: TGCGCCAGCAGCCAAGACGGCGGATATAGCACAGATACGCAGTATTTT. Residues: CASSQDGGYSTDTQYF.

The chain combines TRBV9 with TRBJ2-7; 9 bases fit TRBD1. Germline V lookup: CDR1 SGDLS, CDR2 YYNGEE. Trimming cost V 0 bases and J 9 bases; bases outside gene matches: 10. The CDR3 totals 15 residues. The CDR3 DNA sequence: TGTGCCAGCAGCGTAGATGTGGACAGGGGTACGTTGCAGTACTTC. It specifies CASSVDVDRGTLQYF. Filled out from reference TRBV9 and TRBJ2-7, the complete variable domain reads DSGVTQTPKHLITATGQRVTLRCSPRSGDLSVYWYQQSLDQGLQFLIQYYNGEERAKGNILERFSAQQFPDLHSELNLSSLELGDSALYFCASSVDVDRGTLQYFGPGTRLTVT.

This chain connects TRBV7-2 to TRBJ2-2; D remains unclear. The CDR3 is made up of 15 amino acids. Germline assignment: CDR1 SGHTA and CDR2 FQGNSA. V lost 5 bases, J lost 3 bases, and 13 bases lay in between. CDR3 DNA: TGTGCCAGCAGCGGCCGGAGCAGTGACACCGGGGAGCTGTTTTTT. Translated, it gives CASSGRSSDTGELFF. Full variable domain (outside the CDR3, taken from reference TRBV7-2 and TRBJ2-2): GAGVSQSPSNKVTEKGKDVELRCDPISGHTALYWYRQSLGQGLEFLIYFQGNSAPDKSGLPSDRFSAERTGGSVSTLTIQRTQQEDSAVYLCASSGRSSDTGELFFGEGSRLTVL.

V gene TRBV19 combines with J gene TRBJ1-2; D unclear. This CDR3 is built from 13 residues. Trimming shortened V by 5 bases and J by 4 bases, and 11 bases separated the two germline ends. Germline CDR1 reads LNHDA; CDR2 reads SQIVND (reference sequence). The DNA for the CDR3 is TGTGCCAGTAGTCCCGAGAGTTTCTATGGCTACACCTTC. The encoded protein is CASSPESFYGYTF.

The rearrangement links TRBV11-2 to TRBJ2-1; no definite D call. In germline, CDR1 is SGHAT, CDR2 FQNNGV. Trimming pared 7 bases from V and 8 bases from J, leaving 27 bases between. The CDR3 spans 17 residues. CDR3 in DNA: TGTGCCAGCAAACCCGCGGCATGGGCGGTTAGGGATCATGAGCAGTTCTTC. It encodes CASKPAAWAVRDHEQFF. Full variable domain (remainder filled in from reference TRBV11-2 and TRBJ2-1): EAGVAQSPRYKIIEKRQSVAFWCNPISGHATLYWYQQILGQGPKLLIQFQNNGVVDDSQLPKDRFSAERLKGVDSTLKIQPAKLEDSAVYLCASKPAAWAVRDHEQFFGPGTRLTVL.

The V gene is TRBV6-1, the J gene TRBJ1-3; D is unresolved. Germline values: CDR1 MNHNS, CDR2 SASEGT. The CDR3 totals 15 residues. Trimming removed 3 bases at V and 0 bases at J, with 9 bases between. CDR3 loop: CASSDPGLSGNTIYF. The CDR3 DNA follows: TGTGCCAGCAGTGATCCAGGCCTCTCTGGAAACACCATATATTTT.

CDR3 in amino acids: CASRLRGGPTDTQYF. CDR3 bases: TGTGCCAGCAGACTACGAGGAGGGCCCACAGATACGCAGTATTTT. The chain combines TRBV27 with TRBJ2-3, with a tentative D call TRBD2 (6 bases). Germline lookup yields CDR1 MNHEY and CDR2 SMNVEV (reference sequence). The CDR3 sequence is 15 residues long. V was clipped by 6 bases and J by 2 bases, with 15 bases between them.

The V gene is TRBV18, the J gene TRBJ1-2, with no clear D. This CDR3 region has 13 residues. Germline V CDR1 and CDR2: KGHSH, LQKENI. V was cut by 1 base and J by 6 bases, with 9 bases left in between. The CDR3 DNA reads TGTGCCAGCTCACCACAAGGAGAACATGGCTACACCTTC. It specifies CASSPQGEHGYTF.

This clone appeared once. This chain links TRBV2 with TRBJ1-2; TRBD1 might be the D (5 bases). Per germline, CDR1 SNHLY and CDR2 FYNNEI. The germline V and J ends were trimmed by 4 bases and 1 base, with 10 bases remaining between them. CDR3 length: 14 residues. The CDR3 region has the DNA TGTGCCAGCAGTGTGCAGGGTATTAACTATGGCTACACCTTC. Residues: CASSVQGINYGYTF.

The CDR3 reads CASSLSGVATDTQYF. The DNA for the CDR3 is TGTGCCAGCAGCTTGTCGGGAGTGGCGACAGATACGCAGTATTTT. The J gene is TRBJ2-3, the V gene TRBV7-6; a possible D gene is TRBD2 (6 bases). Germline V gene sequence: CDR1 SGHVS, CDR2 FNYEAQ. The length of the CDR3 is 15 residues. Trimming shortened V by 3 bases and J by 3 bases, and 13 bases separated the two germline ends. The whole variable domain, filled in from reference TRBV7-6 and TRBJ2-3, reads GAGVSQSPRYKVTKRGQDVALRCDPISGHVSLYWYRQALGQGPEFLTYFNYEAQQDKSGLPNDRFSAERPEGSISTLTIQRTEQRDSAMYRCASSLSGVATDTQYFGPGTRLTVL.

The chain employs TRBV7-9 and TRBJ2-3; D gene unclear. The CDR3 is 13 amino acids. The germline CDR1 and CDR2 sequences are SEHNR and FQNEAQ (reference sequence). Trimming pared 5 bases from V and 2 bases from J, leaving 8 bases between. The CDR3 coding sequence is TGTGCCAGCAGCCCGGACGCCACAGATACGCAGTATTTT. Translating it yields CASSPDATDTQYF.

This rearrangement joins TRBV5-1 to TRBJ1-4; 9 nucleotides match TRBD1. Looked up from germline, CDR1 is SGHRS and CDR2 is YFSETQ. The CDR3 loop spans 14 amino acids. With V trimmed by 4 bases and J by 10 bases, 8 bases remained unmatched. CDR3 nucleotides: TGCGCCAGCAGCACCCGGACAGGGGAGCGAAAACTGTTTTTT. This encodes CASSTRTGERKLFF.

J is TRBJ2-3 and V is TRBV2, with a weak D call TRBD1 (6 bases). V dropped 6 bases and J dropped 7 bases, with 8 bases sitting between them. Germline CDR1 is SNHLY and CDR2 is FYNNEI. The CDR3 is made up of 11 amino acids. The CDR3 region has the DNA TGTGCCAGCAGCAGGGGTTATACGCAGTATTTT. Its translation: CASSRGYTQYF.

The chain is built from TRBV30 and TRBJ2-3, with 15 nucleotides matching TRBD2. Trimming at V came to 0 bases and at J to 4 bases, leaving 5 bases not matched to a gene. The CDR3 runs 17 residues. In germline, CDR1 is GTSNPN, CDR2 SVGIG (reference sequence). The chain's CDR3 is CAWSVGRTSGRADTQYF. CDR3 DNA sequence: TGTGCCTGGAGTGTAGGAAGGACTAGCGGGAGGGCAGATACGCAGTATTTT.

V gene TRBV21-1 combines with J gene TRBJ2-7. TRBV21-1 is a recognized pseudogene. The CDR3 is 13 residues long. The CDR3 region has the DNA TGTGCCAGCAGCGGACGGGACGGCTACGAGCAGTACTTC. Protein product: CASSGRDGYEQYF.

In its sample, this clone was seen once. The chain joins TRBV7-9 to TRBJ2-1, with 12 bases matching TRBD2. With 3 bases clipped from V and 4 bases from J, the junction kept 4 bases outside the gene matches. The CDR3 contains 16 residues. Germline loops: CDR1 SEHNR, CDR2 FQNEAQ (reference sequence). As DNA, the CDR3 is TGTGCCAGCAGCTTCCGGCTAGCGGGAGGGTACAATGAGCAGTTCTTC. This encodes CASSFRLAGGYNEQFF. Complete variable domain (other parts from reference TRBV7-9 and TRBJ2-1): DTGVSQNPRHKITKRGQNVTFRCDPISEHNRLYWYRQTLGQGPEFLTYFQNEAQLEKSRLLSDRFSAERPKGSFSTLEIQRTEQGDSAMYLCASSFRLAGGYNEQFFGPGTRLTVL.

This chain connects TRBV27 to TRBJ2-7; D is uncertain. CDR1 is MNHEY, CDR2 SMNVEV, per germline (reference sequence). The ends were cut back, 3 bases at V and 4 bases at J, with 19 bases in the middle. The length of the CDR3 is 16 residues. Here the CDR3 DNA reads TGTGCCAGCAGTTTTCTACGCAATAGTGGCAAGTACGAGCAGTACTTC. As protein: CASSFLRNSGKYEQYF.